This TCR beta chain comes out of a study of breast tumors, draining lymph nodes, adjacent tissues. Germline CDR1 is SEHNR and CDR2 is FQNEAQ (reference sequence). The CDR3 extends over 17 amino acids. V was shortened by 5 bases and J by 10 bases, with 24 bases between the two germline ends. This clonotype has ten or more counts. Its antigen is unknown. Axillary draining lymph nodes of breast cancer patients supplied the node samples. TCRdb called the multiplex PCR reads again in MiXCR, with one record for every CDR3 protein. The sample consists of 120,000 or so distinct CDR3 sequences, roughly 21% of them appearing once. Overall study results and limits: Luminal-like breast cancer showed significantly higher tumor–nontumor repertoire similarity than basal-like. Data only fit, rather than demonstrated, lymph node origin of most tumor T cells. Tumor TCR diversity was below lymph nodes but above nontumor tissue. The data were judged consistent with most tumor T cells coming from lymph node and expanding in tumor.

This TCR was sampled from a female donor with breast cancer. Some clones in this sample may be carry-over from other donors' samples. The sample taken for sequencing was axillary lymph node tissue. The chain has TRBV7-9 and TRBJ1-6; D perhaps matches TRBD1 (6 bases). CDR3 protein: CASSPEGGGIGLSPLHF. CDR3 DNA sequence: TGTGCCAGCAGCCCCGAGGGGGGCGGCATAGGTCTCTCACCCCTCCACTTT. Based on the CDR3 plus reference TRBV7-9 and TRBJ1-6, the full variable domain is DTGVSQNPRHKITKRGQNVTFRCDPISEHNRLYWYRQTLGQGPEFLTYFQNEAQLEKSRLLSDRFSAERPKGSFSTLEIQRTEQGDSAMYLCASSPEGGGIGLSPLHFGNGTRLTVT.